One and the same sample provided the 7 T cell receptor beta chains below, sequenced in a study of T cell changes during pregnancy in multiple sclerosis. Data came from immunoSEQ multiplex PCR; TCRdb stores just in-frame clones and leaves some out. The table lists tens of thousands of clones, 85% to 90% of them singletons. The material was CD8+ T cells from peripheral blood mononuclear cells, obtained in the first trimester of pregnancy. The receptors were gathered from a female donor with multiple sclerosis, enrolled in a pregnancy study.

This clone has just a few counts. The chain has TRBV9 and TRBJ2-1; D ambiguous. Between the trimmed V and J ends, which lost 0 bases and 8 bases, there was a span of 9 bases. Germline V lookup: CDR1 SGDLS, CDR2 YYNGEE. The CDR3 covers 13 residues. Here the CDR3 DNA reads TGTGCCAGCAGCGTAGGGGCCACGGATGAGCAGTTCTTC. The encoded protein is CASSVGATDEQFF.

This CDR3 is CASSMAGSYNEQFF. CDR3 nucleotide sequence: TGTGCCAGCAGTATGGCAGGGTCCTACAATGAGCAGTTCTTC. This chain uses TRBV27 with TRBJ2-1; D possibly corresponds to TRBD1 (5 bases). The length of the CDR3 is 14 residues. Trimming removed 5 bases at V and 1 base at J, with 9 bases between. Germline CDR1 is MNHEY and CDR2 is SMNVEV (reference sequence).

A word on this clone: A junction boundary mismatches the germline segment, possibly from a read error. The CDR3 spells CASSQASVSYTGGLFF. The CDR3 nucleotides read TGCGCCAGCAGCCAGGCTAGCGTGAGTTACACCGGGGGGCTGTTTTTT. V usage is TRBV4-3 and J usage is TRBJ2-2, with D perhaps matching TRBD2 (6 bases). This CDR3 comprises 16 residues. Germline V gene sequence: CDR1 LGHNA, CDR2 YSLEER.

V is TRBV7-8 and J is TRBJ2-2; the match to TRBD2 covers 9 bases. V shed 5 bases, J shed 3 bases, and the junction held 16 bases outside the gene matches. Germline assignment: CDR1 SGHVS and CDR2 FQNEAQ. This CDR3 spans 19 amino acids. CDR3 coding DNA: TGTGCCAGCAGCGAGGGGCTAGCGGGACCTCGGGGGGACACCGGGGAGCTGTTTTTT. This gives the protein CASSEGLAGPRGDTGELFF. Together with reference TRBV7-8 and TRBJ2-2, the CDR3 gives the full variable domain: GAGVSQSPRYKVAKRGQDVALRCDPISGHVSLFWYQQALGQGPEFLTYFQNEAQLDKSGLPSDRFFAERPEGSVSTLKIQRTQQEDSAVYLCASSEGLAGPRGDTGELFFGEGSRLTVL.

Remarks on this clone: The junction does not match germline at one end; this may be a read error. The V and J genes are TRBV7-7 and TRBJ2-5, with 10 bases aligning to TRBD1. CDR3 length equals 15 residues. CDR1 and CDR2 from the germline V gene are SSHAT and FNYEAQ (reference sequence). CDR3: CASSLYGQGDVTQYF. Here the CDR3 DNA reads TGTGCTAGCAGCTTATATGGACAGGGGGATGTGACCCAGTACTTC.

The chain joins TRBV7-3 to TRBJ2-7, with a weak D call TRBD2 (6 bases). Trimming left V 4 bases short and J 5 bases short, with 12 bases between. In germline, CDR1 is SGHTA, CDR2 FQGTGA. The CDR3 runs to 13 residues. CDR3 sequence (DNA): TGTGCCAGCAGCTCTTTAGGCGGGGACGAGCAGTACTTC. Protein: CASSSLGGDEQYF.

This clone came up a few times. This CDR3 reads CSVDDAGNEQFF. The CDR3 DNA follows: TGCAGCGTTGATGATGCGGGAAATGAGCAGTTCTTC. The chain links TRBV29-1 to TRBJ2-1, with D perhaps matching TRBD2 (6 bases). Germline CDR1 and CDR2: SQVTM and ANQGSEA. This CDR3 spans 12 amino acids. The V gene lost 3 bases and the J gene lost 7 bases, with 10 bases spanning the gap.